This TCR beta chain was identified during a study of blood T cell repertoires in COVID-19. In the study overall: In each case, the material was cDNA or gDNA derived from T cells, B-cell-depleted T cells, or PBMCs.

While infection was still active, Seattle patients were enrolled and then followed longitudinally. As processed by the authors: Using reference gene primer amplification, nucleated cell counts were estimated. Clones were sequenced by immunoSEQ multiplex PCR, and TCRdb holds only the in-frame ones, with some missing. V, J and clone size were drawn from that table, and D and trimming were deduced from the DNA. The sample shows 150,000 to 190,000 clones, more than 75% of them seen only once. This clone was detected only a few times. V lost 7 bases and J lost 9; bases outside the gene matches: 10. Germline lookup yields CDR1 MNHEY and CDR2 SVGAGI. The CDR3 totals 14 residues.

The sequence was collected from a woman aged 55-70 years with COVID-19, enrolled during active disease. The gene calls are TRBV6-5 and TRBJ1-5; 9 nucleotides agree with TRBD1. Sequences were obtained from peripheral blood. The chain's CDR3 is CASTGNRGRGPQHF. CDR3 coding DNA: TGTGCCAGCACGGGTAACAGGGGGCGTGGGCCCCAGCATTTT.